These T cell receptor beta chains were read from a single sample in a study of blood T cell repertoires in COVID-19. The data were produced by immunoSEQ multiplex PCR, yet TCRdb's version contains in-frame clones alone and is incomplete. The sample holds approximately 64,000 clones, approximately 88% seen once. The sequencing sample was made of peripheral blood. These receptor sequences come from a woman in her sixties with COVID-19, enrolled during active disease. Both conserved end residues are trimmed from each CDR3. Each record gives: V gene, clone size, CDR3 protein. Clone size is given for some rows only: seen once, a few or many times, or a class if the clone is expanded.

v_call: TRBV6-5; clone_size: .; cdr3_aa: ASSYAGTGELF
v_call: TRBV6-5; clone_size: once; cdr3_aa: ASSHGRGKQPQH
v_call: TRBV7-7; clone_size: .; cdr3_aa: ASSLRLASHYEQF
v_call: TRBV10-2; clone_size: .; cdr3_aa: ASSYSGDRVAEAF
v_call: TRBV11-2; clone_size: .; cdr3_aa: ASTASGRLF
v_call: TRBV30; clone_size: .; cdr3_aa: AWSVLNTQY
v_call: TRBV6-5; clone_size: .; cdr3_aa: ASRTGWETQY
v_call: TRBV4-1; clone_size: .; cdr3_aa: ASSRPGNTYEQY
v_call: TRBV14; clone_size: .; cdr3_aa: ASSQGPGLAGLAINYNEQF
v_call: TRBV30; clone_size: .; cdr3_aa: AWSVTSGHTDTQY
v_call: TRBV4-3; clone_size: once; cdr3_aa: ASSQAAGGYEQY
v_call: TRBV5-4; clone_size: once; cdr3_aa: ASSLPPGQGEEGYGYT
v_call: TRBV6-5; clone_size: .; cdr3_aa: AISTRGAGSEKLF
v_call: TRBV5-4; clone_size: .; cdr3_aa: ASSVPGLAASTDTQY
v_call: TRBV6-2/TRBV6-3; clone_size: .; cdr3_aa: ASSGEGGWQPQH
v_call: TRBV9; clone_size: .; cdr3_aa: ASSPRQGNTIY
v_call: TRBV5-6; clone_size: .; cdr3_aa: ASSLGQFTPALDYGYT
v_call: TRBV25-1; clone_size: .; cdr3_aa: ASSQTGDAEAF
v_call: TRBV30; clone_size: .; cdr3_aa: AWTGVLHYGYT
v_call: TRBV9; clone_size: .; cdr3_aa: ASSVAGGTGELF
v_call: TRBV5-1; clone_size: .; cdr3_aa: ASSSTGEGYGELF
v_call: TRBV4-1; clone_size: .; cdr3_aa: ASSQERGTSGYYSTDTQY
v_call: TRBV3-1/TRBV3-2; clone_size: .; cdr3_aa: ASSPWGVFTDTQY
v_call: TRBV7-2; clone_size: .; cdr3_aa: ASSLGSDAGDNEQF
v_call: TRBV5-1; clone_size: .; cdr3_aa: ASSPDAQGGGYT
v_call: TRBV15; clone_size: .; cdr3_aa: ATSRTGGDGYT
v_call: TRBV18; clone_size: .; cdr3_aa: ASSPTGNTEAF
v_call: TRBV2; clone_size: .; cdr3_aa: ASSEGNYLSVETQY
v_call: TRBV3-1/TRBV3-2; clone_size: once; cdr3_aa: ASSQDSSGANVLT
v_call: TRBV30; clone_size: .; cdr3_aa: AFTTGFHYEQY
v_call: TRBV5-1; clone_size: .; cdr3_aa: ASRDGQGAYGYT
v_call: TRBV10-3; clone_size: .; cdr3_aa: AIMDRGLETQY
v_call: TRBV11-2; clone_size: .; cdr3_aa: ASAGYVSYEQY
v_call: TRBV15; clone_size: .; cdr3_aa: ATSRDRGANEKLF
v_call: TRBV11-2; clone_size: .; cdr3_aa: ASSPNNYDTGELF
v_call: TRBV5-1; clone_size: .; cdr3_aa: ASSFVGLADTQY